This TCR beta chain was obtained from a study of T cell repertoires in ileal Crohn's disease. For the study at large: Less than 45% were active smokers at surgery; median disease duration was approximately 7.3 years. Surgery for a complication: stricturing in about 61%, penetrating in about 40%. Overall study findings and caveats: Endoscopic recurrence occurred in every patient whose clonality exceeded 26.8%. Mucosal expansions were suggested to be mainly CD8 T cells.

In germline, CDR1 is SGHVS, CDR2 FNYEAQ. The V and J ends lost 1 base and 4 bases respectively, with 7 bases between them. The CDR3 consists of 13 residues. Profiled with immunoSEQ multiplex PCR; TCRdb holds only in-frame clones, not every one. This table has around 9,900 clones, 79% appearing once. Time point meaning: neoterminal ileum biopsy at postoperative endoscopy, about 6 months after surgery. Details on this clone: Its antigen is currently unknown.

The TCR originated in an adult with Crohn's disease. The sequenced material came from ileal tissue. The J gene is TRBJ1-1, the V gene TRBV7-6; D is possibly TRBD1 (5 bases). The CDR3 is CASSLGQRTEAFF. Written as DNA, the CDR3 is TGTGCCAGCAGCTTAGGACAGCGCACTGAAGCTTTCTTT.